This T cell receptor (beta chain) was sequenced during a study of CXCR3-negative and CXCR3-positive naive CD8 T cells. Study-wide points: Memory CD8+ cells showed much lower diversity, while both naive subsets displayed comparably high diversity. TRB CDR3 properties indicated TCR strength, while surface CD5 was similar across naive subsets. TRB CDR3 hydrophobicity was greater in CXCR3-positive naive cells than in CXCR3-negative naive cells.

With respect to this clonotype: Its antigen is as yet unknown.

This CDR3 has 17 amino acids. Germline V gene sequence: CDR1 MDHEN, CDR2 SYDVKM. The method, 5' RACE with UMI labels, was used to prepare the TRB cDNA libraries. From the 5' RACE reads, TCRdb lists one entry per CDR3 protein and no DNA. This sample lists 85,000 to 90,000 distinct CDR3 sequences; its ten largest clones have under 0.95%. CD8+ T cell subsets were each sorted in triplicate, 250,000 to 300,000 cells apiece. Among CD8+ T cells, naive ones were CD45RO-CCR7+CD27+CD95-. Sequenced sample: naive CXCR3+ CD8+ T cells from blood. Subset meaning: CD45RO-CCR7+CD27+CD95- naive CD8+ T cells expressing CXCR3 (TNR3+). The chain joins TRBV28 to TRBJ2-1; TCRdb names TRBD2, which stays unverified in the absence of DNA. The sequence was collected from a human donor in good health. Some clones in this sample may be carry-over from other donors' samples. The CDR3 region is CASTTIYGLSSYNEQFF. The full variable domain, its missing parts supplied by reference TRBV28 and TRBJ2-1, is DVKVTQSSRYLVKRTGEKVFLECVQDMDHENMFWYRQDPGLGLRLIYFSYDVKMKEKGDIPEGYSVSREKKERFSLILESASTNQTSMYLCASTTIYGLSSYNEQFFGPGTRLTVL.